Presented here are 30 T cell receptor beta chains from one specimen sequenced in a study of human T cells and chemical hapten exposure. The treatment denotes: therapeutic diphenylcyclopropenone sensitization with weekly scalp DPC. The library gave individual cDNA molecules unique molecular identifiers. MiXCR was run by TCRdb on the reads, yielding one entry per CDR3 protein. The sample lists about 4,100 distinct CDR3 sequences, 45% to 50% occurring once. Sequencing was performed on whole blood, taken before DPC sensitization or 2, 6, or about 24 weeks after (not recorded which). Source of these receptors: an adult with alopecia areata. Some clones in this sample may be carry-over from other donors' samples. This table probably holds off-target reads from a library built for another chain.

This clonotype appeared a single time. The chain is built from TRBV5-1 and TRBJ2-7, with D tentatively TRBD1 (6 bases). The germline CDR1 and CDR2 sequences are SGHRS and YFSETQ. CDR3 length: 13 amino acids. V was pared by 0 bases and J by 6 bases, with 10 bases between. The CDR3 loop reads CASSLGAGAEQYF. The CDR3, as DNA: TGCGCCAGCAGCTTGGGGGCAGGGGCCGAGCAGTACTTC.

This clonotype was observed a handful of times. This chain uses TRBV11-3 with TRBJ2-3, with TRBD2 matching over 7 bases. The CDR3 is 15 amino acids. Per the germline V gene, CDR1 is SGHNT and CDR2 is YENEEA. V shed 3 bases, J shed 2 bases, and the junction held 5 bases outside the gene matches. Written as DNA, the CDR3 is TGTGCCAGCAGCTTTTCGGGAGGTAACACAGATACGCAGTATTTT. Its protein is CASSFSGGNTDTQYF.

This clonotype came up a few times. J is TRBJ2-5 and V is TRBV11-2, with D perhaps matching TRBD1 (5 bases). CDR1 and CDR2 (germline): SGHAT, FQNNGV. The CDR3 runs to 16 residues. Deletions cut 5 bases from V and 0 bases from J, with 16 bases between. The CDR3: CASSPRKRTNQETQYF. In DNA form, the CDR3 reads TGTGCCAGCAGCCCGCGGAAAAGGACAAACCAAGAGACCCAGTACTTC.

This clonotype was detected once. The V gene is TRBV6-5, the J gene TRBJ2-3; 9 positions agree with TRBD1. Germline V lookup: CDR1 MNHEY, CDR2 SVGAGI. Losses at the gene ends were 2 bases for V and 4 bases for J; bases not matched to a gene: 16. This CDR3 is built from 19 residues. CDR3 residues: CASSYNPGTGHTSADTQYF. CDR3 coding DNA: TGTGCCAGCAGTTACAACCCTGGGACAGGGCACACCAGCGCAGATACGCAGTATTTT.

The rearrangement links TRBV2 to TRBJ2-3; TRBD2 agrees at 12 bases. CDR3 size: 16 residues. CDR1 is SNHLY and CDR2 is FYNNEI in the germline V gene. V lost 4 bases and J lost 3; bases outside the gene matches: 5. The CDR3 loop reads CASSGLAGERTDTQYF. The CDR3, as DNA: TGTGCCAGCAGTGGACTAGCGGGAGAACGAACAGATACGCAGTATTTT. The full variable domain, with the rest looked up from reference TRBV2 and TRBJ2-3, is EPEVTQTPSHQVTQMGQEVILRCVPISNHLYFYWYRQILGQKVEFLVSFYNNEISEKSEIFDDQFSVERPDGSNFTLKIRSTKLEDSAMYFCASSGLAGERTDTQYFGPGTRLTVL.

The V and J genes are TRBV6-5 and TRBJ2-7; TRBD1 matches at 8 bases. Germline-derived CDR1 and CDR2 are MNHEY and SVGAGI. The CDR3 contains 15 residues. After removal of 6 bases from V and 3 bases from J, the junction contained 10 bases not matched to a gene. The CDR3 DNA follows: TGTGCCAGCAGGAGAAAGACAGGGGACCTCTACGAGCAGTACTTC. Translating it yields CASRRKTGDLYEQYF.

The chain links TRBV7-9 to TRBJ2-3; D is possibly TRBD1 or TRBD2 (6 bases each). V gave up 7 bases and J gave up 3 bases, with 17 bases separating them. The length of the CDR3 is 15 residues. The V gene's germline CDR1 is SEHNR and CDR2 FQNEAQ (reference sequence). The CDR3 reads CASISTRGATDTQYF. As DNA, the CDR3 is TGTGCCAGCATCTCAACTAGGGGGGCAACAGATACGCAGTATTTT.

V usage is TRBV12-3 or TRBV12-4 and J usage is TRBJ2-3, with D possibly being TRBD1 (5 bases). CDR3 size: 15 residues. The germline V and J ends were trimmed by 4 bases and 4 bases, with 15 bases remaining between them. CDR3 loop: CASSSLREVADTQYF. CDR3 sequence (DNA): TGTGCCAGCAGTTCCCTCAGGGAAGTGGCAGATACGCAGTATTTT.

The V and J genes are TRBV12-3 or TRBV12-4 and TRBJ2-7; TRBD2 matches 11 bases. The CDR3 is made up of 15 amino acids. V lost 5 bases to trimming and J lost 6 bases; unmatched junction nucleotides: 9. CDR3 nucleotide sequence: TGTGCCAGCAGTCCCCGACTAGCGGGGCTTGGCGAGCAGTACTTC. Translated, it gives CASSPRLAGLGEQYF.

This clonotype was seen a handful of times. CDR3 residues: CASSGAAGGLIDTQYF. As DNA, the CDR3 is TGTGCCAGCAGTGGCGCAGCGGGAGGCTTAATAGATACGCAGTATTTT. This sequence joins TRBV28 and TRBJ2-3; TRBD2 aligns across 9 bases. Germline V gene sequence: CDR1 MDHEN, CDR2 SYDVKM. Trimming at V came to 5 bases and at J to 5 bases, leaving 11 bases not matched to a gene. The CDR3 loop spans 16 amino acids.

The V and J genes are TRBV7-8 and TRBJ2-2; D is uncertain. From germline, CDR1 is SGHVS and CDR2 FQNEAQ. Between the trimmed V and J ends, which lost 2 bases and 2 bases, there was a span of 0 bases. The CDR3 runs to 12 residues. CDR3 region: CASSLNTGELFF. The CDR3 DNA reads TGTGCCAGCAGCTTAAACACCGGGGAGCTGTTTTTT.

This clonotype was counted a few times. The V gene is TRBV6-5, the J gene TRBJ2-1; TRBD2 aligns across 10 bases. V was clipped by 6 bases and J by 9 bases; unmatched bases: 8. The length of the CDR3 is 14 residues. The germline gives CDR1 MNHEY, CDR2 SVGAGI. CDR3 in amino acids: CASRWSGGAGEQFF. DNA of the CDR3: TGTGCCAGCAGGTGGAGCGGGGGGGCCGGTGAGCAGTTCTTC.

The CDR3 bases are TGTGCCAGCTCACCATGGGGGACAGATAATTCACCCCTCCACTTT. This gives the protein CASSPWGTDNSPLHF. The chain combines TRBV18 with TRBJ1-6; 7 bases map to TRBD1. CDR1 is KGHSH, CDR2 LQKENI, per germline. Trimming took 2 bases from V and 5 from J; bases not matched to a gene: 3. This CDR3 contains 15 residues.

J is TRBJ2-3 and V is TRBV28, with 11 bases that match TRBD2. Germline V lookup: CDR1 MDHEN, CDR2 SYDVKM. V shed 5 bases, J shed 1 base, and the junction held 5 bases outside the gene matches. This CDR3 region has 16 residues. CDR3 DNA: TGTGCCAGCAGTCCGCCGGGACTAGCGGGCACAGATACGCAGTATTTT. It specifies CASSPPGLAGTDTQYF.

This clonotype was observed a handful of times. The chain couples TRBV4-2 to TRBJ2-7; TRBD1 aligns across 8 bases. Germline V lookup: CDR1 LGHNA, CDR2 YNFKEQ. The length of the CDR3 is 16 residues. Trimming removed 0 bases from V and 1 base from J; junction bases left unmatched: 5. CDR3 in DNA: TGTGCCAGCAGCCAAGACGAGACAGGGGCGTCCTACGAGCAGTACTTC. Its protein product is CASSQDETGASYEQYF.

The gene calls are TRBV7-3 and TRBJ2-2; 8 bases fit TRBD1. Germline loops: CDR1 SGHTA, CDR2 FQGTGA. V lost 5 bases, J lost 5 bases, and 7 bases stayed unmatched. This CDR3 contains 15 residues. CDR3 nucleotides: TGTGCCAGCAGCCCGGACAGGGCCGAAACCGGGGAGCTGTTTTTT. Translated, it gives CASSPDRAETGELFF.

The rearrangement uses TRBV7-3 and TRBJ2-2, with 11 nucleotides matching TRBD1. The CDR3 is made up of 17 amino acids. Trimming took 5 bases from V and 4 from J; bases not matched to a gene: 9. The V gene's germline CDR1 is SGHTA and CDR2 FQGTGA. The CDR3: CASSPDRGRVGTGELFF. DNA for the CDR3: TGTGCCAGCAGCCCGGACAGGGGGCGGGTTGGCACCGGGGAGCTGTTTTTT.

The CDR3 region is CASNYPQGEETQYF. The CDR3 coding sequence is TGTGCCAGCAACTACCCCCAGGGTGAAGAGACCCAGTACTTC. The chain is built from TRBV6-2 or TRBV6-3 and TRBJ2-5, with a tentative D call TRBD1 (5 bases). The V end lost 7 bases, the J end lost 3 bases, and 15 bases lay between the germline ends. Germline loops: CDR1 MNHEY, CDR2 SVGEGT. CDR3 length: 14 residues.

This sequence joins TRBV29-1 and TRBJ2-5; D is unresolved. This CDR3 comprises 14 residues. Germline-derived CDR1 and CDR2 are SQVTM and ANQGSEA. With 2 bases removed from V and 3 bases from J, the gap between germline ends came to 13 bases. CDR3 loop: CSVETAIREETQYF. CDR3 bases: TGCAGCGTTGAAACGGCCATAAGGGAAGAGACCCAGTACTTC.

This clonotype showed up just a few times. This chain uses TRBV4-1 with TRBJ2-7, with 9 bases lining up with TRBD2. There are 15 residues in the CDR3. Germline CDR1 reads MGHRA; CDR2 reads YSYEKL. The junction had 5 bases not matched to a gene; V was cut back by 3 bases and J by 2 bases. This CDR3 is CASSQSAGGPYEQYF. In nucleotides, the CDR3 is TGCGCCAGCAGCCAGTCAGCGGGAGGACCCTACGAGCAGTACTTC.

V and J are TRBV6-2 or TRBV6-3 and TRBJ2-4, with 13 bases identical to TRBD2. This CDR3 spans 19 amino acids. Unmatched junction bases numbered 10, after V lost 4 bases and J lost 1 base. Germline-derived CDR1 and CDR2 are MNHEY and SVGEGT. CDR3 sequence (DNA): TGTGCCAGCAGTTCCAGAACTAGCGGGAGGGCCTCGGCCAAAAACATTCAGTACTTC. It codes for CASSSRTSGRASAKNIQYF.

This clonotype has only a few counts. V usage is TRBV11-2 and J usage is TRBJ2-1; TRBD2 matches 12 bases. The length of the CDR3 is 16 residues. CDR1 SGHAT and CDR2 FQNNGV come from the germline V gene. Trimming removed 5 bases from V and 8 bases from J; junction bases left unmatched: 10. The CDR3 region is CASSGLAGPPGHEQFF. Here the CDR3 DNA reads TGTGCCAGCAGCGGACTAGCGGGGCCCCCGGGCCATGAGCAGTTCTTC.

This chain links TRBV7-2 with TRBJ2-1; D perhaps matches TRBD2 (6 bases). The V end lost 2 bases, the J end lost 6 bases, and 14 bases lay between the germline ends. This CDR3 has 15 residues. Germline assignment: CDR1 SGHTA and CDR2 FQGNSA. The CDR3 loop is CASSLWAGTSNEQFF. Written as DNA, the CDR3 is TGTGCCAGCAGCTTATGGGCAGGGACTTCCAATGAGCAGTTCTTC.

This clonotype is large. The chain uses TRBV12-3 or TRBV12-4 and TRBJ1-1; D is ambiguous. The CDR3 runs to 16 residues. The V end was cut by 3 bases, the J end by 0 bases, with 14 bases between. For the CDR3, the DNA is TGTGCCAGCAGTTTTTCCTCGACTCCCTTGAACACTGAAGCTTTCTTT. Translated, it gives CASSFSSTPLNTEAFF.

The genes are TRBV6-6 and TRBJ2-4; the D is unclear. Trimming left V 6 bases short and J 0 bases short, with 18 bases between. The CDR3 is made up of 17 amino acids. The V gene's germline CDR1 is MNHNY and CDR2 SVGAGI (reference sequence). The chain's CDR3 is CASSHRGSELAKNIQYF. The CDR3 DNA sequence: TGTGCCAGCAGCCATCGAGGATCCGAGTTAGCCAAAAACATTCAGTACTTC.

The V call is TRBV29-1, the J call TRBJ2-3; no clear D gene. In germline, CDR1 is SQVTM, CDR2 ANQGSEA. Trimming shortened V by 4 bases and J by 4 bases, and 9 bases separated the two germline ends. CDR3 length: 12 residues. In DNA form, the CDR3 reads TGCAGCGTTGTAGAAGTGCCAGATACGCAGTATTTT. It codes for CSVVEVPDTQYF.

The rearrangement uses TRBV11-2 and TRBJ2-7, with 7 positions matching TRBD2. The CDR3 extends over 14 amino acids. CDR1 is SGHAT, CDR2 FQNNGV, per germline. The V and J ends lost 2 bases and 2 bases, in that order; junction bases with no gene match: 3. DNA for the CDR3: TGTGCCAGCAGCTTACCCGGGAGGCCCTACGAGCAGTACTTC. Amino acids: CASSLPGRPYEQYF.

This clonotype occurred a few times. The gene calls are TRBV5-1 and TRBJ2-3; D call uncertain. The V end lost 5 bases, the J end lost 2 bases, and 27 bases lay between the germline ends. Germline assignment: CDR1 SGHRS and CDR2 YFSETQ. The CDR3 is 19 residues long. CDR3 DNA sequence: TGCGCCAGCAGAGATACTCCTGCCCACATTGAGGTCAACACAGATACGCAGTATTTT. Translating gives CASRDTPAHIEVNTDTQYF.

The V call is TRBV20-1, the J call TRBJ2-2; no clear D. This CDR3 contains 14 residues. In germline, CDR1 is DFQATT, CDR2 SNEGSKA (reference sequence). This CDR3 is CSAIRVPNTGELFF. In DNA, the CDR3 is TGCAGCGCAATACGGGTTCCGAACACCGGGGAGCTGTTTTTT.

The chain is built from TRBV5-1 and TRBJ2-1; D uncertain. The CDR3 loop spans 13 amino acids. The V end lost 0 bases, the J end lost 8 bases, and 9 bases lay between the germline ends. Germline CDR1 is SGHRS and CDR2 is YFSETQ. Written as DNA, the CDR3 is TGCGCCAGCAGCTTGGAAGGGTTCTATGAGCAGTTCTTC. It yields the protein CASSLEGFYEQFF.